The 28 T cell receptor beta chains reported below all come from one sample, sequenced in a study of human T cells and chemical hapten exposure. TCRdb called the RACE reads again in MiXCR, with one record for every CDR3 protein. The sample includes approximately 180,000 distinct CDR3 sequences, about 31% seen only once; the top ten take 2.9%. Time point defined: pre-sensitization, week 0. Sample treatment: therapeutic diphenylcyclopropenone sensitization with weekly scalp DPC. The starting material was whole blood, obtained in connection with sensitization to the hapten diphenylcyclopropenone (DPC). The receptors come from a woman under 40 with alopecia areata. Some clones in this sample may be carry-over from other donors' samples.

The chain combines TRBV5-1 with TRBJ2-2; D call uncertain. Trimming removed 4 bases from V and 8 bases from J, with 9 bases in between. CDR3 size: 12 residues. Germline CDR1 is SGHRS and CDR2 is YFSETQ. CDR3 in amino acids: CASSPSAGELFF. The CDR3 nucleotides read TGCGCCAGCAGCCCCTCGGCAGGGGAGCTGTTTTTT. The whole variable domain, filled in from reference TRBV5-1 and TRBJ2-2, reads KAGVTQTPRYLIKTRGQQVTLSCSPISGHRSVSWYQQTPGQGLQFLFEYFSETQRNKGNFPGRFSGRQFSNSRSEMNVSTLELGDSALYLCASSPSAGELFFGEGSRLTVL.

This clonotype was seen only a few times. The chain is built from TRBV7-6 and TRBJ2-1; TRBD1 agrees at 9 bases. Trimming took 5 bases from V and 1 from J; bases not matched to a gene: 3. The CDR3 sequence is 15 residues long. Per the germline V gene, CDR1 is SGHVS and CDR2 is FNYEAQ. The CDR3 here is CASSRQGGSYNEQFF. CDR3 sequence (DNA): TGTGCCAGCAGCCGACAGGGGGGATCCTACAATGAGCAGTTCTTC.

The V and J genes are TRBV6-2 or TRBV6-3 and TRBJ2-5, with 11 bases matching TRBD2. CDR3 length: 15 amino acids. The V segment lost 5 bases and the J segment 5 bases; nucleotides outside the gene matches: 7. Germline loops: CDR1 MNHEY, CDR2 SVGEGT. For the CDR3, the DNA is TGTGCCAGCAGTCGGCGACTAGCGGGACTCGAGACCCAGTACTTC. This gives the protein CASSRRLAGLETQYF.

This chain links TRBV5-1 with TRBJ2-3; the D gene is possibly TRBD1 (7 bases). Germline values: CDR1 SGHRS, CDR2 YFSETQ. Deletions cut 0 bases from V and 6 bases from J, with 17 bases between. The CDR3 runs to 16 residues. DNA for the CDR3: TGCGCCAGCAGCTTGGAGGAGGGGGCCCGAGGGGATACGCAGTATTTT. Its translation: CASSLEEGARGDTQYF.

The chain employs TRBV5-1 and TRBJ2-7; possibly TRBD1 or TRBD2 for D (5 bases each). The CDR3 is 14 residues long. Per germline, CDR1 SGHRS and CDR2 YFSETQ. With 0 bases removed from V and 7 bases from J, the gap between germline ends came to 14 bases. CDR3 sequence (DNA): TGCGCCAGCAGCTTGGAGTGGGGACCGGGGGAGCAGTACTTC. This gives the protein CASSLEWGPGEQYF.

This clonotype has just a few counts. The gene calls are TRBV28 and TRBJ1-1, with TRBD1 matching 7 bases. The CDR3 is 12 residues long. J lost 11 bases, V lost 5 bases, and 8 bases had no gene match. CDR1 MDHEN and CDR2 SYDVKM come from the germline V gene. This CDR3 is CASSRRGRGAFF. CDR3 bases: TGTGCCAGCAGTCGGAGGGGGCGCGGGGCTTTCTTT.

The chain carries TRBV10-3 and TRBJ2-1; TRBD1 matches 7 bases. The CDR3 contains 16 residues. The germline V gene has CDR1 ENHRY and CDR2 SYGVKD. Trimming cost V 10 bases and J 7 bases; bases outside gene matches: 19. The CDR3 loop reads CATRGDNRGRPNEQFF. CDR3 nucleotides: TGTGCCACCCGCGGAGATAACAGGGGTAGGCCTAATGAGCAGTTCTTC.

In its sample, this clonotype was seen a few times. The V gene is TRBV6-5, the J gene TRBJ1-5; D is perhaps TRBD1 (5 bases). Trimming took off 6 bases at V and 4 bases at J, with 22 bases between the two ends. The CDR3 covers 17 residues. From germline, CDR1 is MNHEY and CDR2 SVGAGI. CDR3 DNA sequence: TGTGCCAGCAGGCCTATTACAGGCCTTGGGACGAATCAGCCCCAGCATTTT. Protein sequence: CASRPITGLGTNQPQHF.

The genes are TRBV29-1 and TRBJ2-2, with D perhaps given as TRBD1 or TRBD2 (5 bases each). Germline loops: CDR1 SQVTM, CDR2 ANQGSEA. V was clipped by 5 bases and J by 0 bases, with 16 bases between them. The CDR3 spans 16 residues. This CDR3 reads CSVSQGRSSNTGELFF. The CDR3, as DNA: TGCAGCGTTTCCCAGGGACGATCTTCGAACACCGGGGAGCTGTTTTTT.

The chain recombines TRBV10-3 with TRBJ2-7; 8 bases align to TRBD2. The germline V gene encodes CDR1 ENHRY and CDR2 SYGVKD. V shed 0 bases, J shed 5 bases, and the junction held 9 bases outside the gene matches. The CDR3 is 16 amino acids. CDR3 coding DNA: TGTGCCATCAGTGAGTCGGCGAGGAGCGGGAGAAACGAGCAGTACTTC. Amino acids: CAISESARSGRNEQYF.

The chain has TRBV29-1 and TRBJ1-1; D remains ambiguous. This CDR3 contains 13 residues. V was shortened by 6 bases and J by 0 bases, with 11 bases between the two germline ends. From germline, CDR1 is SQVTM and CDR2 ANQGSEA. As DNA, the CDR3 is TGCAGCGTCCAGGTGACCATGAACACTGAAGCTTTCTTT. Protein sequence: CSVQVTMNTEAFF.

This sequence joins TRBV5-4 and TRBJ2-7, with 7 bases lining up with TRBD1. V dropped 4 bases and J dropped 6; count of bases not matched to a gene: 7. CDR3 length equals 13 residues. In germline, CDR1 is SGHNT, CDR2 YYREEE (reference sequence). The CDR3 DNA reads TGTGCCAGCAGCCCTTCGACAGGGCCCGAGCAGTACTTC. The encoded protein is CASSPSTGPEQYF.

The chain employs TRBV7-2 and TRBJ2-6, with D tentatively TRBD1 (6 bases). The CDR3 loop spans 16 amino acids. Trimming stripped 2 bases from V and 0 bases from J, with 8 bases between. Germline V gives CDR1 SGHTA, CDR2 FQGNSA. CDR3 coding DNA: TGTGCCAGCAGCTTAAGGGGGACCTCTGGGGCCAACGTCCTGACTTTC. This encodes CASSLRGTSGANVLTF.

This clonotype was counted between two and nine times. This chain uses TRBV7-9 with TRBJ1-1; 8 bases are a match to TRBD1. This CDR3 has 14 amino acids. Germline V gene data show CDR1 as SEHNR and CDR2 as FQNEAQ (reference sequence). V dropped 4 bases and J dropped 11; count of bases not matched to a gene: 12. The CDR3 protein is CASSSRQGINGAFF. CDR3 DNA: TGTGCCAGCAGCTCCCGACAGGGGATAAACGGGGCTTTCTTT.

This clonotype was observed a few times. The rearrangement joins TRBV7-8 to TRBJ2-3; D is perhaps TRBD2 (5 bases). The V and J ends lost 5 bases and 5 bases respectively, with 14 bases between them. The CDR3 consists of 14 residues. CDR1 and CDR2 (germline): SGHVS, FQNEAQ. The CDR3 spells CASSLDSTGDTQYF. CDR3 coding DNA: TGTGCCAGCAGCCTGGACTCAACGGGAGATACGCAGTATTTT.

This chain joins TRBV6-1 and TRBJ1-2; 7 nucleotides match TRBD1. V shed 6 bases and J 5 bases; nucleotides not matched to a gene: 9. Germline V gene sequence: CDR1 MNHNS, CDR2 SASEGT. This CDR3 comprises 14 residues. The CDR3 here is CASSQTGDGYGYTF. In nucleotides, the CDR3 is TGTGCCAGCAGCCAAACAGGGGACGGATATGGCTACACCTTC.

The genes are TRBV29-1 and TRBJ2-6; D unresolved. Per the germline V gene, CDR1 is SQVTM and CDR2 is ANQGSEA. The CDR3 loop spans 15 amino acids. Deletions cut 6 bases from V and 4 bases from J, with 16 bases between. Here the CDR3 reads CSVLNSVSGANVLTF. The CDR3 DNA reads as TGCAGCGTCCTCAACTCCGTCTCCGGGGCCAACGTCCTGACTTTC.

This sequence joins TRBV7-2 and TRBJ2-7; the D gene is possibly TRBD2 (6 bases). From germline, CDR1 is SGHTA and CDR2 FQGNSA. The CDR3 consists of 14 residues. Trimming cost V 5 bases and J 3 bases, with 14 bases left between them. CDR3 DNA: TGTGCCAGCAGCGCAGCTAGCGCAGGCTACGAGCAGTACTTC. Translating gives CASSAASAGYEQYF.

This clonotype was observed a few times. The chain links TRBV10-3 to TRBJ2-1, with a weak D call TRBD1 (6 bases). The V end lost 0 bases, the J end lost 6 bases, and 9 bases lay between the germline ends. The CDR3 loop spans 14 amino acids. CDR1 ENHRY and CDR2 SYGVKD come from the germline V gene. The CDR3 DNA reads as TGTGCCATCAGTGAGTCGCGGACAGCCAATGAGCAGTTCTTC. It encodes CAISESRTANEQFF.

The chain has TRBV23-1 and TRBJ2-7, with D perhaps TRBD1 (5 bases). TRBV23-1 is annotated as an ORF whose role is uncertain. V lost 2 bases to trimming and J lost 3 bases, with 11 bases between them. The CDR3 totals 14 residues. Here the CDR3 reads CASSQSQGYYEQYF. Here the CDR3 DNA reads TGCGCCAGCAGTCAAAGTCAGGGATACTACGAGCAGTACTTC.

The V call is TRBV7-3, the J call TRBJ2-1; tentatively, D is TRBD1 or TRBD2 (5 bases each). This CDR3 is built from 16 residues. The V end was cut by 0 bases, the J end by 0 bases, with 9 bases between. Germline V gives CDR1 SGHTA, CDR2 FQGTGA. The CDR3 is CASSLTRDGSYNEQFF. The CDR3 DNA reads TGTGCCAGCAGCTTAACCCGGGACGGCTCCTACAATGAGCAGTTCTTC.

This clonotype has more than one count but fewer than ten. The chain's CDR3 is CASSLFANTEAFF. The CDR3 DNA follows: TGTGCCAGCAGCCTCTTCGCGAACACTGAAGCTTTCTTT. This chain links TRBV12-3 or TRBV12-4 with TRBJ1-1, with D unclear. This CDR3 has 13 amino acids. V dropped 6 bases and J dropped 1 base, with 9 bases sitting between them.

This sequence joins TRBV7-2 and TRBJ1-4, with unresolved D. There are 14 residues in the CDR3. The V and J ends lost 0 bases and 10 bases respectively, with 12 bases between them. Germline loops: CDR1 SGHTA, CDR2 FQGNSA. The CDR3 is CASSLAAGGGKLFF. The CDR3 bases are TGTGCCAGCAGCTTAGCGGCAGGTGGAGGAAAACTGTTTTTT. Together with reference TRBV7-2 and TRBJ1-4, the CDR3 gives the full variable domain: GAGVSQSPSNKVTEKGKDVELRCDPISGHTALYWYRQSLGQGLEFLIYFQGNSAPDKSGLPSDRFSAERTGGSVSTLTIQRTQQEDSAVYLCASSLAAGGGKLFFGSGTQLSVL.

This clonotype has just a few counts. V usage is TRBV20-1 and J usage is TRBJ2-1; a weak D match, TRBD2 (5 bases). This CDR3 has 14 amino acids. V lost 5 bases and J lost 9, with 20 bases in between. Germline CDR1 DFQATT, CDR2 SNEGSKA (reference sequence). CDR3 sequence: CSARRASTVTEQFF. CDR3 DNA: TGCAGTGCTCGGCGGGCCTCTACAGTCACTGAGCAGTTCTTC.

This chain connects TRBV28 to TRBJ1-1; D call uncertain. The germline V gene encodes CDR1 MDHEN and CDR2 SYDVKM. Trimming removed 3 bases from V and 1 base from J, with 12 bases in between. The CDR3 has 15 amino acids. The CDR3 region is CASSFFGEGNTEAFF. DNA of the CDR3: TGTGCCAGCAGTTTCTTCGGGGAGGGGAACACTGAAGCTTTCTTT. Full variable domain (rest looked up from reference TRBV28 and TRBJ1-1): DVKVTQSSRYLVKRTGEKVFLECVQDMDHENMFWYRQDPGLGLRLIYFSYDVKMKEKGDIPEGYSVSREKKERFSLILESASTNQTSMYLCASSFFGEGNTEAFFGQGTRLTVV.

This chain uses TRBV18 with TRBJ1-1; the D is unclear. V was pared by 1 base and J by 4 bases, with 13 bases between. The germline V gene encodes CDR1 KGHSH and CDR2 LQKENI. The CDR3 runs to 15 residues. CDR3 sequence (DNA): TGTGCCAGCTCACCACTTTTGGGCGAGAGCACTGAAGCTTTCTTT. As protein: CASSPLLGESTEAFF.

CDR3 amino acids: CSVVLAGGLEQYF. CDR3 nucleotide sequence: TGCAGCGTAGTACTAGCGGGGGGGCTCGAGCAGTACTTC. The rearrangement links TRBV29-1 to TRBJ2-7; 13 bases map to TRBD2. Trimming cost V 6 bases and J 6 bases; bases outside gene matches: 5. The CDR3 length is 13 residues. CDR1 and CDR2 (germline): SQVTM, ANQGSEA.

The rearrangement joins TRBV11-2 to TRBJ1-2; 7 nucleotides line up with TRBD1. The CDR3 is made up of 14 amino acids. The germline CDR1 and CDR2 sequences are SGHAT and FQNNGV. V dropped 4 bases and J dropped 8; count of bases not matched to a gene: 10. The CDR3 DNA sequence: TGTGCCAGCAGCTCTCTTCGGGACAGTCGAGGCTACACCTTC. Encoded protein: CASSSLRDSRGYTF. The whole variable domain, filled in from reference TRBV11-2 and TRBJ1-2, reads EAGVAQSPRYKIIEKRQSVAFWCNPISGHATLYWYQQILGQGPKLLIQFQNNGVVDDSQLPKDRFSAERLKGVDSTLKIQPAKLEDSAVYLCASSSLRDSRGYTFGSGTRLTVV.